The source of this T cell receptor (beta chain) is a study of cytomegalovirus exposure and HLA in healthy donors. The PCR used 60 Vbeta and 13 Jbeta primers. Using immunoSEQ multiplex PCR, the repertoire was profiled, and TCRdb retains in-frame clones only, with some absent. The sample has approximately 210,000 clones, around 87% seen once. Study-level points and caveats: What a later analysis reportedly showed was that an Asian-associated ancestry cluster had fewer N-insertions than the approximately 700-donor mean. Whilst most TCR sequences proved rare, a subset of public TCRs occurred across many donors.

This CDR3 contains 12 residues. Germline assignment: CDR1 MGHRA and CDR2 YSYEKL. The V end lost 3 bases, the J end lost 15 bases, and 15 bases lay between the germline ends. Worth noting for this clone: Its antigen remains unidentified.

This chain joins TRBV4-1 and TRBJ2-1, with D perhaps TRBD2 (6 bases). Sequencing was carried out using PBMCs. The receptor comes from a man aged 25-45 years in good health and CMV-seronegative. In nucleotides, the CDR3 is TGCGCCAGCAGCCAGGGGCGGGACTCGCTGTTCTTC. Amino acid sequence: CASSQGRDSLFF.